What follows describes a single T cell receptor beta chain. CDR1 is SNHLY and CDR2 is FYNNEI in the germline V gene. Trimming cost V 2 bases and J 0 bases; bases outside gene matches: 7. This CDR3 contains 17 residues. The data were taken from a study of blood T cell repertoires in COVID-19. Study summary: Italy, Spain and the United States were the sources of the convalescent and acute COVID-19 samples.

Adults between about 18 and 89 years of age took part from 20 to 25 US areas. Clinical history as reported by participants underpinned cohort assignment. Libraries were prepared by immunoSEQ multiplex PCR; TCRdb keeps only in-frame clonotypes and omits some of them. Of hundreds of thousands of clones listed, around 90% are singletons. Sequencing input: PBMCs or T cells enriched from blood (not recorded which). This TCR was recovered from a woman between 40 and 55 years old with acute COVID-19. This chain joins TRBV2 and TRBJ2-3; 8 bases are a match to TRBD2. The CDR3 DNA follows: TGTGCCAGCAGTGAACCTACTAGCGGAACTAGCACAGATACGCAGTATTTT. Translating gives CASSEPTSGTSTDTQYF.